This paragraph covers one T cell receptor (beta chain) sequence. Original handling: The authors estimated nucleated cell counts from reference gene primer amplification. Some clones are missing from TCRdb's copy, which holds only in-frame ones; the method was immunoSEQ multiplex PCR. V and J calls and clone size are those listed in that table; D and trimming were worked out from the DNA. The table lists under 500,000 clones, 75% to 90% of them singletons. Looked up from germline, CDR1 is SGHVS and CDR2 is FNYEAQ. This CDR3 is built from 16 residues. V dropped 2 bases and J dropped 6 bases, with 17 bases sitting between them. The study drew participants aged about 18 to 89 years from fewer than 30 US areas. Symptom resolution, clearance, or two negative PCRs marked donors in Cohort 3 as recovered. These data are taken from a study of blood T cell repertoires in COVID-19. Study details: The cDNA or gDNA used as material had been derived from T cells, B-cell-depleted T cells, or PBMCs.

The chain is built from TRBV7-6 and TRBJ2-1, with D maybe TRBD1 (6 bases). What was sequenced was PBMCs or T cells enriched from blood (not recorded which). This clonotype was obtained from a man in his thirties or forties who had recovered from COVID-19. This CDR3 is CASSLSSDRGGNEQFF. In nucleotides, the CDR3 is TGTGCCAGCAGCTTATCGTCTGACAGAGGGGGCAATGAGCAGTTCTTC.